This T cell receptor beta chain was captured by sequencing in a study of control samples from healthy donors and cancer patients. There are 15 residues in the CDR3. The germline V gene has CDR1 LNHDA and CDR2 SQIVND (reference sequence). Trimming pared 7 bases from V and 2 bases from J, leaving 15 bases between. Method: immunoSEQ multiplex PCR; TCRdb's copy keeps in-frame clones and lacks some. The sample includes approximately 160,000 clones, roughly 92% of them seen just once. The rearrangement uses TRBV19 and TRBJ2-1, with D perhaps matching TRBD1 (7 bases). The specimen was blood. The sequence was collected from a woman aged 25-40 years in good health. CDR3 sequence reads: CASTAGGSAYNEQFF. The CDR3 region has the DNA TGTGCCAGTACCGCAGGGGGGAGTGCCTACAATGAGCAGTTCTTC.